A selection of T cell receptor beta chains follows, all from one sample in a study of cytomegalovirus exposure and HLA in healthy donors. Assay: immunoSEQ multiplex PCR; the TCRdb copy retains only in-frame clones and omits some. Found here are approximately 150,000 clones, around 80% of them singletons; the top ten hold 2.1%. The source material was PBMCs. These receptors all come from a man aged 35-49 years in good health and CMV-seronegative. The CDR3 runs from the conserved cysteine through the conserved F or W. The D gene is left open where the match is weak. A row's size may be missing; if present it is once, few, many or a size class.

TRBV5-1	TRBD1	NA	TRBJ2-5	CASSLNRDRGFLAQYF	TGCGCCAGCAGCTTGAACCGGGACAGGGGGTTTTTGGCCCAGTACTTC
TRBV29-1	TRBD2	NA	TRBJ2-3	CSVGSGRAELGPDTQYF	TGCAGCGTTGGTAGCGGGAGGGCGGAATTGGGGCCAGATACGCAGTATTTT
TRBV4-1	NA	NA	TRBJ2-3	CASSRVQTADTQYF	TGCGCCAGCAGCCGAGTCCAGACAGCAGATACGCAGTATTTT
TRBV27	TRBD2	NA	TRBJ2-1	CASNPLWAGGPYNEQFF	TGTGCCAGCAACCCCCTATGGGCGGGAGGGCCCTACAATGAGCAGTTCTTC
TRBV11-2	TRBD1	NA	TRBJ2-1	CASSLGQGGFF	TGTGCCAGCAGCCTGGGACAGGGGGGGTTCTTC
TRBV10-3	NA	NA	TRBJ2-7	CAIGGNHLYEQYF	TGTGCCATCGGGGGGAACCACCTTTACGAGCAGTACTTC
TRBV30	TRBD1	NA	TRBJ1-2	CAWDLTGVYGYTF	TGTGCCTGGGACCTGACAGGGGTCTATGGCTACACCTTC
TRBV28	NA	NA	TRBJ2-7	CASSLSPGQYYEQYF	TGTGCCAGCAGTTTATCCCCCGGACAGTACTACGAGCAGTACTTC
TRBV7-9	TRBD2	NA	TRBJ2-1	CASSLGKVAGVYEQFF	TGTGCCAGCAGCTTAGGCAAAGTAGCGGGAGTATATGAGCAGTTCTTC
TRBV7-9	NA	few	TRBJ2-2	CASSFGDNTSGELFF	TGTGCCAGCAGCTTCGGGGACAATACCAGCGGGGAGCTGTTTTTT
TRBV4-3	TRBD2	NA	TRBJ2-7	CASSQDPSGGGSSYEQYF	TGCGCCAGCAGCCAAGACCCGAGCGGGGGGGGCAGCTCCTACGAGCAGTACTTC
TRBV27	NA	NA	TRBJ2-3	CASRRTDTDTQYF	TGTGCCAGCAGAAGGACAGACACAGATACGCAGTATTTT
TRBV7-4	NA	once	TRBJ2-7	CASSRPEVGYEQYF	TGTGCCAGCAGCCGGCCCGAGGTAGGCTACGAGCAGTACTTC
TRBV11-2	NA	NA	TRBJ2-7	CASSTRQFSSYEQYF	TGTGCCAGCAGCACCCGACAGTTCAGCTCCTACGAGCAGTACTTC